The rows below give T cell receptor beta chains drawn from one sample of a study of blood T cell repertoires in COVID-19. Measured with immunoSEQ multiplex PCR; TCRdb has only the in-frame clones, and not every one. The data show a few hundred thousand clones, around 87% seen once. The sample comprised PBMCs or T cells enriched from blood (not recorded which). The receptors were gathered from a man aged 25 to 45 who had recovered from COVID-19. Both conserved end residues are part of each CDR3. The D gene is left open where the match is weak. Rows may omit the clone size; those that give it use once, few, many or a size class.

V	D	J	size	DNA	CDR3
TRBV7-2	TRBD1	TRBJ1-6	.	TGTGCCAGCAGCTTAGTCAGGACAGGGCTTTATAATTCACCCCTCCACTTT	CASSLVRTGLYNSPLHF
TRBV6-1	.	TRBJ2-2	.	TGTGCCAGCAGTGAACACTCCCTGCCTGGGGAGCTGTTTTTT	CASSEHSLPGELFF
TRBV9	.	TRBJ1-2	.	TGTGCCAGCAGCGCAGTGCCACAACAGGAAGGCTATGGCTACACCTTC	CASSAVPQQEGYGYTF
TRBV5-1	.	TRBJ1-3	.	TGCGCCAGCAGCTTGGGACTGGCGGACACCATATATTTT	CASSLGLADTIYF
TRBV2	.	TRBJ1-3	few	TGTGCCAGCAGTGAGACGAGGGCAGCCATATATTTT	CASSETRAAIYF
TRBV7-8	.	TRBJ2-2	.	TGTGCCAGCAGCTCGGAGCGGTGGATTAACACCGGGGAGCTGTTTTTT	CASSSERWINTGELFF
TRBV10-1	.	TRBJ2-5	.	TGCGCCAGCAGTCGGGACTCGGGCCGGGAGACCCAGTACTTC	CASSRDSGRETQYF
TRBV4-2	TRBD2	TRBJ2-5	.	TGTGCCAGCAGCCAAGACCAGCGGGGGGACCAAGAGACCCAGTACTTC	CASSQDQRGDQETQYF
TRBV2	TRBD1	TRBJ1-5	.	TGTGCCAGCAGCGACGGACAGGTTCGTAATCAGCCCCAGCATTTT	CASSDGQVRNQPQHF
TRBV6-5	.	TRBJ2-7	.	TGTGCCAGCAGTTACCGTCAACGGGACTACGAGCAGTACTTC	CASSYRQRDYEQYF